This paragraph covers one T cell receptor beta chain sequence. Its antigen is not identified. The PCR used 60 Vbeta and 13 Jbeta primers. Profiled with immunoSEQ multiplex PCR; TCRdb holds only in-frame clones, not every one. The top ten clones hold 4.9% of a sample with some 170,000 clones, roughly 76% of them seen once. The data were taken from a study of cytomegalovirus exposure and HLA in healthy donors. The study, taken as a whole, reports: Immune exposure information comprised only CMV serostatus.

Sequenced sample: PBMCs. The TCR comes from a woman between 18 and 30 years old in good health and CMV-seropositive.

CDR3 bases: TGTGCCAGCAGCTCACAGGGGGCGCTCGATGAAAAACTGTTTTTT. Protein sequence: CASSSQGALDEKLFF. This chain uses TRBV11-2 with TRBJ1-4, with 9 bases identical to TRBD1. This CDR3 has 15 residues. Germline CDR1 reads SGHAT; CDR2 reads FQNNGV. The junction had 6 bases not matched to a gene; V was cut back by 4 bases and J by 6 bases.